The clone carrying this T cell receptor (beta chain) has just a few counts. What it recognizes is unknown. This record comes from a study of Graves' ophthalmopathy and Graves' hyperthyroidism. Study results and limitations: Ophthalmopathy could be told apart from stable hyperthyroidism by a 13-signature model (about 89% sensitivity, about 80% specificity). A majority of expanded thyroid clonotypes exceeding 0.001 frequency were likewise present in blood.

The length of the CDR3 is 14 residues. Germline CDR1 and CDR2: MDHEN and SYDVKM. Trimming cost V 4 bases and J 5 bases; bases outside gene matches: 4. Amplification from RNA transcripts yielded the TCR beta CDR3 regions. First-round RT-PCR employed HTBI primers, with a second-round multiplex PCR after it. Via MiXCR, TCRdb re-called the multiplex PCR reads, giving one row per CDR3 protein. The table records over a million distinct CDR3 sequences, less than 45% of them present only once. The gene calls are TRBV28 and TRBJ1-4; 7 bases are a match to TRBD1. Specimen: peripheral blood or thyroid tissue (not recorded which). The TCR was taken from an adult man with Graves' hyperthyroidism. CDR3 coding DNA: TGTGCCAGCAGTTCTACAGGGGAAAATGAAAAACTGTTTTTT. This gives the protein CASSSTGENEKLFF.